The 32 T cell receptor beta chains reported below all come from one sample, sequenced in a study of immune evolution from preneoplasia to lung adenocarcinoma (dated by TCRdb to 2020 to 2022). Library preparation employed the immunoSEQ multiplex PCR assay. The table comes from immuneACCESS by way of TCRdb, which keeps in-frame sequences with V and J called. Part of the clones is missing from these tables; in studies checked, under half for an unresolved V gene and the rest for unknown reasons. This sample gives 2,500 to 3,000 clones in total; 75% to 90% of them show up just once. Of the sample, roughly 5.2% is held by the ten largest clones. Sequencing input: FFPE invasive lung adenocarcinoma tissue. What the cell subset or site label conveys for this sample: frankly invasive lung adenocarcinoma (ADC). The receptors come from a person aged 60-79 years with invasive lung adenocarcinoma.

A single count supports this clone. At one end the junction does not follow the germline gene, possibly because of a read error. This chain joins TRBV7-7 and TRBJ2-5, with D perhaps matching TRBD1 (6 bases). The germline CDR1 and CDR2 sequences are SSHAT and FNYEAQ (reference sequence). CDR3 length equals 16 residues. The CDR3 nucleotides read TGTGCTAGCAGCTTAGTTGCAGGGGCTGGTGTGGAGACCCAGTACTTC. Protein: CASSLVAGAGVETQYF.

The rearrangement uses TRBV11-2 and TRBJ1-1; D not resolved. V was clipped by 2 bases and J by 1 base, with 8 bases between them. This CDR3 is 14 amino acids long. Germline loops: CDR1 SGHAT, CDR2 FQNNGV. The CDR3 loop is CASSLNGGNTEAFF. CDR3 sequence (DNA): TGTGCCAGCAGCTTAAACGGAGGGAACACTGAAGCTTTCTTT.

The V and J genes are TRBV28 and TRBJ2-3; D is unresolved. Per the germline V gene, CDR1 is MDHEN and CDR2 is SYDVKM. V was pared by 3 bases and J by 0 bases, with 4 bases between. The CDR3 extends over 13 amino acids. CDR3 nucleotides: TGTGCCAGCAGTTTGTACAGCACAGATACGCAGTATTTT. Its protein is CASSLYSTDTQYF.

V gene TRBV2 combines with J gene TRBJ2-1, with D tentatively TRBD1 or TRBD2 (6 bases each). Germline CDR1 and CDR2: SNHLY and FYNNEI. This CDR3 has 13 amino acids. V was pared by 7 bases and J by 2 bases, with 9 bases between. In DNA, the CDR3 is TGTGCCAGCACAGGGGAGGCCTACAATGAGCAGTTCTTC. It is translated as CASTGEAYNEQFF.

In the case of this clone: This may be a read error, as it is one base from a much larger clone. Other DNA sequences in this sample translate to the same CDR3. This chain joins TRBV2 and TRBJ2-4, with D perhaps matching TRBD1 (5 bases). CDR3 size: 13 residues. Germline V gene data show CDR1 as SNHLY and CDR2 as FYNNEI. This CDR3 is CASNDENQDIQYF. The CDR3 DNA reads as TGTGCCAGCAACGACGAAAATCAGGACATTCAATACTTC.

The chain combines TRBV4-2 with TRBJ2-5; 12 nucleotides agree with TRBD2. Germline loops: CDR1 LGHNA, CDR2 YNFKEQ. The length of the CDR3 is 16 residues. With 3 bases clipped from V and 5 bases from J, the junction kept 7 bases outside the gene matches. The CDR3 DNA reads TGTGCCAGCAGCCACCCTAGCGGGGGGGCCATTGAGACCCAGTACTTC. This encodes CASSHPSGGAIETQYF.

In the case of this clone: Germline is not matched at one junction end, which may reflect a read error. The chain uses TRBV6-5 and TRBJ1-2, with D possibly being TRBD1 (6 bases). The CDR3 is 15 residues long. Germline CDR1 is MNHEY and CDR2 is SVGAGI. The CDR3 coding sequence is TGTGCCAGCAGTTACGTTCTATCTGGTTCGACAGGTCTGGAGTTC. It codes for CASSYVLSGSTGLEF.

This chain links TRBV11-3 with TRBJ1-6; D remains ambiguous. CDR1 SGHNT and CDR2 YENEEA come from the germline V gene. The germline V and J ends were trimmed by 1 base and 10 bases, with 8 bases remaining between them. CDR3 length equals 13 residues. The DNA for the CDR3 is TGTGCCAGCAGCTTAGTCGCGGGGTCACCCCTCCACTTT. This codes for CASSLVAGSPLHF.

The chain links TRBV27 to TRBJ1-4; D unclear. V lost 5 bases and J 5 bases, leaving 15 bases between the germline ends. Germline V lookup: CDR1 MNHEY, CDR2 SMNVEV (reference sequence). The length of the CDR3 is 15 residues. The CDR3 region has the DNA TGTGCCAGCAGTCCGTGGCAGCAAGGGAATGAAAAACTGTTTTTT. This sequence encodes CASSPWQQGNEKLFF.

This clone was recorded only once. The genes are TRBV11-3 and TRBJ1-2, with 9 bases matching TRBD1. Per germline, CDR1 SGHNT and CDR2 YENEEA. V trimming: 0 bases; J trimming: 8 bases; junction bases outside the gene matches: 7. The CDR3 contains 15 residues. CDR3 residues: CASSLDSQGAIGYTF. The CDR3 DNA reads as TGTGCCAGCAGCTTAGATTCACAGGGGGCGATCGGCTACACCTTC. Full variable domain (outside the CDR3, taken from reference TRBV11-3 and TRBJ1-2): EAGVVQSPRYKIIEKKQPVAFWCNPISGHNTLYWYLQNLGQGPELLIRYENEEAVDDSQLPKDRFSAERLKGVDSTLKIQPAELGDSAVYLCASSLDSQGAIGYTFGSGTRLTVV.

The chain links TRBV7-9 to TRBJ2-2, with D uncertain. Trimming left V 5 bases short and J 4 bases short, with 11 bases between. This CDR3 spans 14 amino acids. CDR1 is SEHNR and CDR2 is FQNEAQ in the germline V gene (reference sequence). CDR3 amino acids: CASSPIGVTGELFF. The DNA of the CDR3 is TGTGCCAGCAGCCCCATTGGGGTCACCGGGGAGCTGTTTTTT.

The chain uses TRBV7-2 and TRBJ2-1; D remains ambiguous. This CDR3 is built from 14 residues. V dropped 1 base and J dropped 8 bases, with 12 bases sitting between them. Germline-derived CDR1 and CDR2 are SGHTA and FQGNSA. The CDR3 coding sequence is TGTGCCAGCAGCTTAGGAATGGGTATCTATGAGCAGTTCTTC. As protein: CASSLGMGIYEQFF.

This clone was recorded a few times. This sequence joins TRBV5-4 and TRBJ2-2; D gene unclear. This CDR3 has 14 amino acids. V lost 1 base and J lost 5, with 9 bases in between. CDR1 is SGHNT and CDR2 is YYREEE in the germline V gene (reference sequence). The chain's CDR3 is CASSLKQPTGELFF. The CDR3 nucleotides are TGTGCCAGCAGCTTGAAACAGCCGACCGGGGAGCTGTTTTTT.

The V and J genes are TRBV9 and TRBJ2-7; unclear D gene. Trimming pared 0 bases from V and 3 bases from J, leaving 7 bases between. The germline V gene encodes CDR1 SGDLS and CDR2 YYNGEE. The CDR3 totals 13 residues. The DNA of the CDR3 is TGTGCCAGCAGCGTAGGCGTAGGCTACGAGCAGTACTTC. As protein: CASSVGVGYEQYF.

This rearrangement joins TRBV4-1 to TRBJ1-2, with D maybe TRBD1 (6 bases). The CDR3 totals 14 residues. CDR1 is MGHRA and CDR2 is YSYEKL in the germline V gene. Trimming removed 0 bases at V and 7 bases at J, with 12 bases between. DNA for the CDR3: TGCGCCAGCAGCCAAGACACAGGGACGAGTGGCTACACCTTC. It translates to CASSQDTGTSGYTF.

The CDR3 DNA reads TGTGCCAGCAGTCCACGGAACACCGGGGAGCTGTTTTTT. It translates to CASSPRNTGELFF. V is TRBV27 and J is TRBJ2-2, with D uncertain. Trimming took off 5 bases at V and 1 base at J, with 5 bases between the two ends. This CDR3 comprises 13 residues. CDR1 and CDR2 from the germline V gene are MNHEY and SMNVEV (reference sequence).

The chain employs TRBV7-6 and TRBJ2-5, with D possibly TRBD1 on 6 matching bases. The CDR3 runs to 14 residues. V shed 7 bases and J shed 0 bases, with 12 bases lying between them. Germline CDR1 and CDR2: SGHVS and FNYEAQ. The CDR3 DNA follows: TGTGCCAGCACCACAGGGACCGACCAAGAGACCCAGTACTTC. This encodes CASTTGTDQETQYF.

This sequence joins TRBV5-1 and TRBJ1-6, with no clear D. The germline CDR1 and CDR2 sequences are SGHRS and YFSETQ. Trimming shortened V by 4 bases and J by 4 bases, and 12 bases separated the two germline ends. The CDR3 loop spans 15 amino acids. CDR3 DNA sequence: TGCGCCAGCAGCAAAACCCCAAGATATAATTCACCCCTCCACTTT. Amino acid sequence: CASSKTPRYNSPLHF.

The chain is built from TRBV19 and TRBJ1-1; possibly TRBD1 for D (5 bases). The V end lost 4 bases, the J end lost 8 bases, and 14 bases lay between the germline ends. The CDR3 is 13 amino acids. The germline V gene has CDR1 LNHDA and CDR2 SQIVND (reference sequence). Here the CDR3 DNA reads TGTGCCAGTAGTACTCAGGGTTCGGGGGAAGCTTTCTTT. Protein sequence: CASSTQGSGEAFF.

The chain joins TRBV28 to TRBJ2-7, with 7 bases fitting TRBD2. The germline gives CDR1 MDHEN, CDR2 SYDVKM. V lost 6 bases to trimming and J lost 3 bases; unmatched junction nucleotides: 2. There are 12 residues in the CDR3. The DNA for the CDR3 is TGTGCCAGCAGGCGCGGGGGCTACGAGCAGTACTTC. This codes for CASRRGGYEQYF.

The J gene is TRBJ2-2, the V gene TRBV9; D gene unclear. Germline V gives CDR1 SGDLS, CDR2 YYNGEE. CDR3 size: 15 residues. The germline V and J ends were trimmed by 4 bases and 1 base, with 11 bases remaining between them. The CDR3 DNA reads as TGTGCCAGCAGCTCTCGGCAGGAGAACACCGGGGAGCTGTTTTTT. It translates to CASSSRQENTGELFF.

The rearrangement uses TRBV5-1 and TRBJ1-2; TRBD1 agrees at 8 bases. CDR1 SGHRS and CDR2 YFSETQ come from the germline V gene. The CDR3 loop spans 13 amino acids. V dropped 4 bases and J dropped 6; count of bases not matched to a gene: 5. Here the CDR3 reads CASSPWTGNGYTF. As DNA, the CDR3 is TGCGCCAGCAGCCCATGGACAGGGAATGGCTACACCTTC. Looking up the rest from reference TRBV5-1 and TRBJ1-2 gives the full variable domain: KAGVTQTPRYLIKTRGQQVTLSCSPISGHRSVSWYQQTPGQGLQFLFEYFSETQRNKGNFPGRFSGRQFSNSRSEMNVSTLELGDSALYLCASSPWTGNGYTFGSGTRLTVV.

This clone was detected only once. The V gene is TRBV2, the J gene TRBJ1-1, with D uncertain. The V end lost 2 bases, the J end lost 6 bases, and 10 bases lay between the germline ends. The CDR3 sequence is 13 residues long. Looked up from germline, CDR1 is SNHLY and CDR2 is FYNNEI. Here the CDR3 DNA reads TGTGCCAGCAGTGAAATCTCCGGGGCTGAAGCTTTCTTT. Protein: CASSEISGAEAFF.

The J gene is TRBJ2-7, the V gene TRBV28; 8 bases are shared with TRBD1. This CDR3 comprises 14 residues. CDR1 and CDR2 (germline): MDHEN, SYDVKM. The ends lost 6 bases at V and 2 bases at J; junction bases unmatched: 6. In DNA, the CDR3 is TGTGCCAGCAGACGACAGGGGATAACCTACGAGCAGTACTTC. It translates to CASRRQGITYEQYF.

V usage is TRBV19 and J usage is TRBJ1-2, with D possibly being TRBD1 (5 bases). This CDR3 contains 12 residues. Trimming cost V 5 bases and J 8 bases, with 12 bases left between them. Germline loops: CDR1 LNHDA, CDR2 SQIVND (reference sequence). CDR3 amino acids: CASSPRDGGYTF. In nucleotides, the CDR3 is TGTGCCAGTAGTCCTAGGGACGGCGGCTACACCTTC.

To note about this clone: The same CDR3 arises from other DNA sequences in this sample as well. This sequence joins TRBV9 and TRBJ2-7, with TRBD1 matching over 10 bases. The V gene end was trimmed by 4 bases and the J gene end by 5 bases; junction bases not matched to a gene: 6. This CDR3 contains 14 residues. CDR1 is SGDLS, CDR2 YYNGEE, per germline. This CDR3 is CASSSDRGQDEQYF. Written as DNA, the CDR3 is TGTGCCAGCAGCTCCGACAGGGGGCAGGACGAGCAGTACTTC. Together with reference TRBV9 and TRBJ2-7, the CDR3 gives the full variable domain: DSGVTQTPKHLITATGQRVTLRCSPRSGDLSVYWYQQSLDQGLQFLIQYYNGEERAKGNILERFSAQQFPDLHSELNLSSLELGDSALYFCASSSDRGQDEQYFGPGTRLTVT.

The chain recombines TRBV4-1 with TRBJ2-1, with 15 positions matching TRBD2. V lost 3 bases, J lost 4 bases, and 1 base stayed unmatched. The CDR3 spans 16 residues. Germline V gene data show CDR1 as MGHRA and CDR2 as YSYEKL. The CDR3 DNA reads as TGCGCCAGCAGCCAGGGGACTAGCGGGGGGTACAATGAGCAGTTCTTC. Residues: CASSQGTSGGYNEQFF.

This chain uses TRBV30 with TRBJ1-2; TRBD1 matches 7 bases. This CDR3 region has 12 residues. The ends lost 2 bases at V and 4 bases at J; junction bases unmatched: 1. Germline V gene lookup returns CDR1 GTSNPN and CDR2 SVGIG (reference sequence). The CDR3 DNA is TGTGCCTGGAGTAAGGGGGCCTATGGCTACACCTTC. Encoded protein: CAWSKGAYGYTF.

The chain links TRBV5-1 to TRBJ1-1; 7 bases match TRBD1. The CDR3 loop spans 15 amino acids. The V gene's germline CDR1 is SGHRS and CDR2 YFSETQ. V dropped 4 bases and J dropped 4; count of bases not matched to a gene: 10. CDR3 amino acids: CASSGITGARTEAFF. CDR3 bases: TGCGCCAGCAGCGGAATAACAGGGGCGCGCACTGAAGCTTTCTTT.

J is TRBJ2-5 and V is TRBV7-9; D may match TRBD1 or TRBD2 (6 bases each). Germline V gene data show CDR1 as SEHNR and CDR2 as FQNEAQ (reference sequence). The CDR3 spans 12 residues. Between the trimmed V and J ends, which lost 11 bases and 5 bases, there was a span of 15 bases. The CDR3 DNA reads as TGTGCCGGGGAGGACAGTGGGGAGACCCAGTACTTC. It encodes CAGEDSGETQYF.

The chain has TRBV7-2 and TRBJ2-3, with D perhaps TRBD2 (6 bases). Trimming removed 1 base at V and 5 bases at J, with 10 bases between. This CDR3 is 14 amino acids long. Germline-derived CDR1 and CDR2 are SGHTA and FQGNSA. The DNA for the CDR3 is TGTGCCAGCAGCTTAGGCGGGACGAGAGATACGCAGTATTTT. It is translated as CASSLGGTRDTQYF. Variable domain in full (rest from reference TRBV7-2 and TRBJ2-3): GAGVSQSPSNKVTEKGKDVELRCDPISGHTALYWYRQSLGQGLEFLIYFQGNSAPDKSGLPSDRFSAERTGGSVSTLTIQRTQQEDSAVYLCASSLGGTRDTQYFGPGTRLTVL.

J is TRBJ1-2 and V is TRBV11-3; D is unresolved. The CDR3 is made up of 13 amino acids. The V end was cut by 0 bases, the J end by 4 bases, with 6 bases between. The germline V gene encodes CDR1 SGHNT and CDR2 YENEEA. CDR3 nucleotide sequence: TGTGCCAGCAGCTTAGACGGGAGCTATGGCTACACCTTC. This codes for CASSLDGSYGYTF.